The 27 T cell receptor beta chains reported below all come from one sample, sequenced in a study of shared clonotypes between healthy human individuals. Data came from immunoSEQ multiplex PCR; TCRdb stores just in-frame clones and leaves some out. The sample lists approximately 2.3 million clones; approximately 95% were seen once. Material: naive CD4+ T cells from PBMCs. The sample's subset: CD45RA+ positively selected. The receptors here all came from a man between 18 and 29 years old in good health. Some clones in this sample may be carry-over from other donors' samples.

The chain carries TRBV27 and TRBJ2-2, with D hard to call. In germline, CDR1 is MNHEY, CDR2 SMNVEV (reference sequence). The V and J ends lost 5 bases and 5 bases respectively, with 9 bases between them. The CDR3 runs to 13 residues. In DNA, the CDR3 is TGTGCCAGCAGTCCATCAAGGACCGGGGAGCTGTTTTTT. This sequence encodes CASSPSRTGELFF.

The V gene is TRBV6-1, the J gene TRBJ1-2; D is undetermined. Trimming removed 1 base from V and 8 bases from J, with 17 bases in between. The CDR3 totals 15 residues. CDR1 is MNHNS, CDR2 SASEGT, per germline. CDR3 in DNA: TGTGCCAGCAGTGAAGGTGCAACGGATGGTTTAGGCTACACCTTC. Residues: CASSEGATDGLGYTF.

This rearrangement joins TRBV4-1 to TRBJ2-7; D remains ambiguous. The V gene lost 2 bases and the J gene lost 3 bases, with 17 bases spanning the gap. Germline CDR1 and CDR2: MGHRA and YSYEKL. The CDR3 has 16 residues. CDR3 in DNA: TGCGCCAGCAGCCAAATTGGACGGTCTCCCTTCTACGAGCAGTACTTC. Translated: CASSQIGRSPFYEQYF.

V and J are TRBV19 and TRBJ1-1; perhaps TRBD1 as D (5 bases). The CDR3 sequence is 15 residues long. Trimming took 9 bases from V and 1 from J, leaving 18 bases between them. CDR1 and CDR2 (germline): LNHDA, SQIVND (reference sequence). In DNA, the CDR3 is TGTGCCAGCACACCAGGGAGCGTCAAGAACACTGAAGCTTTCTTT. This translates into CASTPGSVKNTEAFF.

The CDR3 sequence: CASSFTGGWETQYF. The DNA of the CDR3 is TGTGCCAGCAGTTTCACAGGGGGGTGGGAGACCCAGTACTTC. This chain links TRBV27 with TRBJ2-5; 8 bases are a match to TRBD1. V trimming: 3 bases; J trimming: 5 bases; junction bases outside the gene matches: 5. The CDR3 has 14 residues. Per the germline V gene, CDR1 is MNHEY and CDR2 is SMNVEV (reference sequence).

The chain employs TRBV5-1 and TRBJ2-1; 13 bases fit TRBD2. V was clipped by 0 bases and J by 9 bases; unmatched bases: 15. CDR3 length: 19 amino acids. The V gene's germline CDR1 is SGHRS and CDR2 YFSETQ. CDR3 sequence: CASSLERTSGRAVLREQFF. The DNA of the CDR3 is TGCGCCAGCAGCTTGGAGCGCACTAGCGGGAGGGCCGTACTCCGTGAGCAGTTCTTC.

The rearrangement uses TRBV15 and TRBJ2-2; D gene ambiguous. Trimming pared 1 base from V and 2 bases from J, leaving 11 bases between. This CDR3 is 16 amino acids long. Germline V gene sequence: CDR1 LNHNV, CDR2 YYDKDF (reference sequence). The CDR3 nucleotides are TGTGCCACCAGCAGAGTTTATCCCTATAACACCGGGGAGCTGTTTTTT. This codes for CATSRVYPYNTGELFF.

The chain has TRBV7-2 and TRBJ2-3; TRBD2 matches 8 bases. In germline, CDR1 is SGHTA, CDR2 FQGNSA. Trimming cost V 3 bases and J 4 bases; bases outside gene matches: 3. The CDR3 is 14 amino acids. Here the CDR3 reads CASSLREVSDTQYF. The CDR3 DNA is TGTGCCAGCAGCTTGCGGGAGGTCTCAGATACGCAGTATTTT.

J is TRBJ1-2 and V is TRBV7-2; D is unclear. Germline V lookup: CDR1 SGHTA, CDR2 FQGNSA. V gave up 1 base and J gave up 3 bases, with 12 bases separating them. There are 15 residues in the CDR3. In nucleotides, the CDR3 is TGTGCCAGCAGCTTAGTTAGCCGATCGGACTATGGCTACACCTTC. It is translated as CASSLVSRSDYGYTF. Drawing the rest from reference TRBV7-2 and TRBJ1-2, the complete variable domain is GAGVSQSPSNKVTEKGKDVELRCDPISGHTALYWYRQSLGQGLEFLIYFQGNSAPDKSGLPSDRFSAERTGGSVSTLTIQRTQQEDSAVYLCASSLVSRSDYGYTFGSGTRLTVV.

CDR3 nucleotide sequence: TGTGCCAGCAGCGTGGGACAAGCGGTCGGGGAGCTGTTTTTT. This gives the protein CASSVGQAVGELFF. The chain has TRBV11-2 and TRBJ2-2; D is perhaps TRBD1 (6 bases). The CDR3 runs 14 residues. Germline CDR1 reads SGHAT; CDR2 reads FQNNGV. The V end lost 5 bases, the J end lost 7 bases, and 14 bases lay between the germline ends.

The genes are TRBV4-1 and TRBJ1-3; tentative D call: TRBD1 (6 bases). V shed 7 bases and J shed 2 bases, with 9 bases lying between them. This CDR3 is 13 amino acids long. Germline lookup yields CDR1 MGHRA and CDR2 YSYEKL. CDR3 DNA: TGCGCCAGCACGTGGACAGCTGGAAACACCATATATTTT. Translation gives CASTWTAGNTIYF.

Notes on this clone: This sample includes further DNA sequences coding for the same CDR3. This rearrangement joins TRBV28 to TRBJ2-7, with TRBD2 as a possible D gene (5 bases). V was pared by 5 bases and J by 0 bases, with 14 bases between. Germline values: CDR1 MDHEN, CDR2 SYDVKM. This CDR3 contains 15 residues. Written as DNA, the CDR3 is TGTGCCAGCAGTCCACGAGGGCTAAGCTCCTACGAGCAGTACTTC. It yields the protein CASSPRGLSSYEQYF.

The chain has TRBV5-4 and TRBJ2-7; 7 positions match TRBD1. The V gene's germline CDR1 is SGHNT and CDR2 YYREEE (reference sequence). CDR3 size: 16 residues. The J segment lost 3 bases and the V segment lost 4 bases, leaving 13 bases of the junction unmatched. As DNA, the CDR3 is TGTGCCAGCAGCCCCAGACAGGGTCTGTCGGGCTACGAGCAGTACTTC. This encodes CASSPRQGLSGYEQYF.

The table lists this clone with a count of one. This sequence joins TRBV14 and TRBJ2-1; D could derive from TRBD1 or TRBD2 (6 bases each). The CDR3 is 14 residues long. V was cut by 1 base and J by 11 bases, with 15 bases left in between. Germline lookup yields CDR1 SGHDN and CDR2 FVKESK. This CDR3 is CASSQVGGGQKQFF. CDR3 DNA sequence: TGTGCCAGCAGCCAAGTCGGGGGTGGACAGAAGCAGTTCTTC.

The V and J genes are TRBV5-1 and TRBJ1-1, with TRBD1 identical over 9 bases. This CDR3 contains 16 residues. The junction had 6 bases not matched to a gene; V was cut back by 0 bases and J by 3 bases. CDR1 SGHRS and CDR2 YFSETQ come from the germline V gene. The chain's CDR3 is CASSLAIDRGDTEAFF. The CDR3 DNA follows: TGCGCCAGCAGCTTGGCCATTGACAGGGGGGACACTGAAGCTTTCTTT. The complete variable domain, with remaining parts taken from reference TRBV5-1 and TRBJ1-1, reads KAGVTQTPRYLIKTRGQQVTLSCSPISGHRSVSWYQQTPGQGLQFLFEYFSETQRNKGNFPGRFSGRQFSNSRSEMNVSTLELGDSALYLCASSLAIDRGDTEAFFGQGTRLTVV.

A word on this clone: Other DNA sequences within the sample encode an identical CDR3. The chain is built from TRBV5-1 and TRBJ2-7; 9 positions agree with TRBD1. There are 14 residues in the CDR3. Unmatched junction bases numbered 4, after V lost 2 bases and J lost 4 bases. Germline CDR1 is SGHRS and CDR2 is YFSETQ. The CDR3 here is CASSFTGGTYEQYF. As DNA, the CDR3 is TGCGCCAGCAGCTTTACAGGGGGCACTTACGAGCAGTACTTC. Drawing the rest from reference TRBV5-1 and TRBJ2-7, the complete variable domain is KAGVTQTPRYLIKTRGQQVTLSCSPISGHRSVSWYQQTPGQGLQFLFEYFSETQRNKGNFPGRFSGRQFSNSRSEMNVSTLELGDSALYLCASSFTGGTYEQYFGPGTRLTVT.

A note on this clone: Distinct nucleotide sequences in the sample also encode this CDR3. V usage is TRBV11-3 and J usage is TRBJ2-3, with unresolved D. This CDR3 is built from 12 residues. Germline CDR1 SGHNT, CDR2 YENEEA. The V and J ends lost 1 base and 5 bases respectively, with 4 bases between them. For the CDR3, the DNA is TGTGCCAGCAGCTTAGTCGGAGATACGCAGTATTTT. This sequence encodes CASSLVGDTQYF.

V gene TRBV18 combines with J gene TRBJ2-7; TRBD1 matches at 9 bases. The length of the CDR3 is 16 residues. The J segment lost 3 bases and the V segment lost 3 bases, leaving 9 bases of the junction unmatched. Germline assignment: CDR1 KGHSH and CDR2 LQKENI. The CDR3 loop is CASSPTPPTGGYEQYF. The CDR3 nucleotides are TGTGCCAGCTCACCTACCCCCCCGACAGGGGGCTACGAGCAGTACTTC.

The chain uses TRBV12-5 and TRBJ2-1; D unresolved. CDR3 length equals 16 residues. Germline CDR1 is LGHNT and CDR2 is FRNRAP. Trimming removed 2 bases from V and 2 bases from J, with 13 bases in between. Written as DNA, the CDR3 is TGTGCTAGTGGTTTGTCCCCCCCGCAAACCTACAATGAGCAGTTCTTC. This translates into CASGLSPPQTYNEQFF.

The V call is TRBV28, the J call TRBJ1-2, with no clear D. CDR3 size: 14 residues. CDR1 and CDR2 (germline): MDHEN, SYDVKM. V lost 2 bases and J lost 5, with 12 bases in between. The CDR3 DNA follows: TGTGCCAGCAGTTTACAGCCCGCGATGTATGGCTACACCTTC. Translated: CASSLQPAMYGYTF.

This clone was seen just once. Other DNA sequences in this specimen translate into the identical CDR3. The chain has TRBV9 and TRBJ2-1, with 8 bases aligning to TRBD2. The V gene's germline CDR1 is SGDLS and CDR2 YYNGEE. The CDR3 runs 13 residues. Unmatched junction bases numbered 2, after V lost 0 bases and J lost 9 bases. CDR3 bases: TGTGCCAGCAGCGTAGCGGGAGGGGGTGAGCAGTTCTTC. Translating gives CASSVAGGGEQFF.

This rearrangement joins TRBV25-1 to TRBJ2-1, with D possibly called TRBD1 or TRBD2 (5 bases each). The CDR3 is 13 amino acids. The germline V gene has CDR1 MGHDK and CDR2 SYGVNS. V lost 4 bases, J lost 4 bases, and 8 bases lay in between. In DNA form, the CDR3 reads TGTGCCAGCAGTGCCGGGGCTTACAATGAGCAGTTCTTC. Translating it yields CASSAGAYNEQFF. The full variable domain, with the rest looked up from reference TRBV25-1 and TRBJ2-1, is EADIYQTPRYLVIGTGKKITLECSQTMGHDKMYWYQQDPGMELHLIHYSYGVNSTEKGDLSSESTVSRIRTEHFPLTLESARPSHTSQYLCASSAGAYNEQFFGPGTRLTVL.

In this sample, this clone turned up once. The chain uses TRBV5-4 and TRBJ2-1; D is uncertain. From germline, CDR1 is SGHNT and CDR2 YYREEE (reference sequence). V dropped 0 bases and J dropped 3 bases, with 10 bases sitting between them. This CDR3 has 15 residues. The CDR3 nucleotides are TGTGCCAGCAGCTTGGGCACTCCCGGCTACAATGAGCAGTTCTTC. Its translation: CASSLGTPGYNEQFF.

The rearrangement links TRBV2 to TRBJ2-3; no definite D call. Trimming cost V 7 bases and J 0 bases, with 11 bases left between them. The CDR3 length is 14 residues. Per germline, CDR1 SNHLY and CDR2 FYNNEI. The CDR3 nucleotides are TGTGCCAGCAAAAGATTCTTAAGCACAGATACGCAGTATTTT. Its protein is CASKRFLSTDTQYF.

The chain combines TRBV28 with TRBJ1-1, with a tentative D call TRBD1 (6 bases). Between the trimmed V and J ends, which lost 3 bases and 1 base, there was a span of 15 bases. In germline, CDR1 is MDHEN, CDR2 SYDVKM. This CDR3 has 16 amino acids. CDR3 in DNA: TGTGCCAGCAGTTTGCCCACCAGGGGAAAGAACACTGAAGCTTTCTTT. Its protein is CASSLPTRGKNTEAFF.

This clone was picked up one time. The gene calls are TRBV30 and TRBJ1-2; 7 nucleotides agree with TRBD1. The CDR3 extends over 15 amino acids. The germline V gene has CDR1 GTSNPN and CDR2 SVGIG (reference sequence). J gave up 2 bases and V 3 bases, and 9 bases lay outside the gene matches. The CDR3 DNA reads as TGTGCCTGGAGCGACCTCGACAGGGAAAACTATGGCTACACCTTC. It yields the protein CAWSDLDRENYGYTF. Full variable domain (missing parts from reference TRBV30 and TRBJ1-2): SQTIHQWPATLVQPVGSPLSLECTVEGTSNPNLYWYRQAAGRGLQLLFYSVGIGQISSEVPQNLSASRPQDRQFILSSKKLLLSDSGFYLCAWSDLDRENYGYTFGSGTRLTVV.

V and J are TRBV7-2 and TRBJ2-7; 10 bases are shared with TRBD1. CDR1 and CDR2 (germline): SGHTA, FQGNSA. The CDR3 sequence is 14 residues long. Trimming at V came to 4 bases and at J to 2 bases, leaving 2 bases not matched to a gene. The CDR3 sequence is CASSWDRGAYEQYF. The CDR3 coding sequence is TGTGCCAGCAGCTGGGACAGGGGTGCCTACGAGCAGTACTTC.